This T cell receptor (beta chain) was recovered during a study of blood T cell repertoires in COVID-19. The V end lost 3 bases, the J end lost 6 bases, and 15 bases lay between the germline ends. The CDR3 has 14 residues. Per germline, CDR1 PRHDT and CDR2 FYEKMQ (reference sequence). Profiled with immunoSEQ multiplex PCR; TCRdb holds only in-frame clones, not every one. The sample holds approximately 300,000 clones, roughly 90% seen once. The sequencing sample was made of peripheral blood. This TCR was recovered from a man in his late teens or twenties who had recovered from COVID-19. The V and J genes are TRBV13 and TRBJ2-7, with D possibly TRBD2 on 7 matching bases. CDR3 in amino acids: CASSFTRGAGEQYF. The CDR3 nucleotides read TGTGCCAGCAGCTTCACCCGGGGGGCTGGCGAGCAGTACTTC.